A selection of T cell receptor beta chains follows, all from one sample in a study of blood T cell repertoires in COVID-19. Sequencing used immunoSEQ multiplex PCR; TCRdb keeps in-frame clones, though not all of them. The data contain about 140,000 clones, approximately 84% of them singletons. Sequencing was carried out using peripheral blood. These receptors all come from a human donor in a cohort sampled during active COVID-19. Both conserved end residues are part of each CDR3. Each record gives: clone size, J gene, D gene, V gene, CDR3 DNA, CDR3 protein. The D gene is left open where the match is weak. Some rows mark clone size as missing; the rest say once, few, many or name a class of expanded clone.

. TRBJ1-4 TRBD1 TRBV5-4 TGTGCCAGCAGCTTATCCGGGACAGGGAGGGATAAACTGTTTTTT CASSLSGTGRDKLFF
once TRBJ1-2 TRBD1 TRBV10-3 TGTGCCATCGGACAGGGTCGGGGCTACACCTTC CAIGQGRGYTF
. TRBJ1-1 TRBD1 TRBV6-6 TGTGCCAGCAGTCCGCCGCAGACAGGGGGGAACACTGAAGCTTTCTTT CASSPPQTGGNTEAFF
. TRBJ1-2 TRBD1 TRBV2 TGTGCCAGCAGGCCTTCGACAGGGAGCTATGGCTACACCTTC CASRPSTGSYGYTF
few TRBJ1-5 . TRBV4-1 TGCGCCAGCAGCCAAGATGGGGGCATTGGGAATCAGCCCCAGCATTTT CASSQDGGIGNQPQHF
. TRBJ2-5 . TRBV7-9 TGTGCCAGCAGCTTTCCAGGGGCCGTGGAGACCCAGTACTTC CASSFPGAVETQYF
. TRBJ1-2 TRBD1 TRBV6-5 TGTGCCAGCAGTTACTCGGACAGGTTCAACTATGGCTACACCTTC CASSYSDRFNYGYTF
. TRBJ2-1 TRBD2 TRBV18 TGTGCCAGCCTAAGGAAAGGACTAGCGGAGAACGATGAGCAGTTCTTC CASLRKGLAENDEQFF
. TRBJ2-1 TRBD2 TRBV18 TGTGCCAGCTCACCAGCCCCTGCTAGCGGCTCCTACAATGAGCAGTTCTTC CASSPAPASGSYNEQFF
. TRBJ1-1 . TRBV3-1/TRBV3-2 TGTGCCAGCAGCCGGGCGGGGATGAACACTGAAGCTTTCTTT CASSRAGMNTEAFF
. TRBJ2-7 . TRBV2 TGTGCCAGCAGTGAAGACAGCCCCGAGCAGTACTTC CASSEDSPEQYF
. TRBJ2-7 . TRBV7-9 TGTGCCAGCATTAGAGAGGGGACAACCTACGAGCAGTACTTC CASIREGTTYEQYF
. TRBJ1-2 TRBD1 TRBV2 TGTGCCAGCAGTGGGACAGGGACCTATGGCTACACCTTC CASSGTGTYGYTF
once TRBJ2-7 TRBD1 TRBV24-1 TGTGCCACCCAAAAGGGACAGGGCTACGAGCAGTACTTC CATQKGQGYEQYF
once TRBJ2-3 . TRBV5-1 TGCGCCAGCAGCTTGGGTACTCCAGATACGCAGTATTTT CASSLGTPDTQYF
. TRBJ1-5 TRBD1 TRBV28 TGTGCCAGCAGCCTTGCGAACGCGGGACAGGGTTTCGGTCAGCCCCAGCATTTT CASSLANAGQGFGQPQHF
. TRBJ2-3 . TRBV18 TGTGCCAGCTCACCCCGCGCAGAGGCCGCGCAGTATTTT CASSPRAEAAQYF
. TRBJ1-5 . TRBV2 TGTGCCAGCAGTGATCAGGGCTATACCAATCAGCCCCAGCATTTT CASSDQGYTNQPQHF
few TRBJ2-5 . TRBV6-5 TGTGCCAGCAGTTACTCGATGGGGGCGCCACTAGAGACCCAGTACTTC CASSYSMGAPLETQYF
once TRBJ1-1 . TRBV7-6 TGTGCCAGCAGCTTAGAATCTGAGGGTCGGGCTTTCTTT CASSLESEGRAFF
. TRBJ1-4 TRBD1 TRBV5-1 TGCGCCAGCAGGCCCTCGACGACAGGGGTAAATCTGAATGAAAAACTGTTTTTT CASRPSTTGVNLNEKLFF
once TRBJ1-3 . TRBV19 TGTGCCAGTAGTATTGGGCTGATCTCTGGAAACACCATATATTTT CASSIGLISGNTIYF
. TRBJ2-3 TRBD2 TRBV9 TGTGCCAGCATTAAGGGACTAGCGGGGGCCAGCCCTAGCACAGATACGCAGTATTTT CASIKGLAGASPSTDTQYF
. TRBJ1-5 . TRBV19 TGTGCCAGTAGTCCAGGACATATCAATCAGCCCCAGCATTTT CASSPGHINQPQHF
. TRBJ1-1 TRBD1 TRBV18 TGTGCCAGCTCACCCGGGACAGGGACCAACACTGAAGCTTTCTTT CASSPGTGTNTEAFF
. TRBJ1-3 . TRBV6-5 TGTGCCAGCATGCGGGACGCCTCTGGAAACACCATATATTTT CASMRDASGNTIYF
. TRBJ2-7 . TRBV6-6 TGTGCCAGCAGCCTCACCAGGGGCTCCTACGAGCAGTACTTC CASSLTRGSYEQYF
. TRBJ2-5 TRBD2 TRBV18 TGTGCCAGCTCACTCCTCGGACTAGCGGGACAACAAGAGACCCAGTACTTC CASSLLGLAGQQETQYF
. TRBJ2-5 TRBD1 TRBV10-2 TGCGCCAGCAGTCTACGGGACAGGGAACAGACCCAGTACTTC CASSLRDREQTQYF
. TRBJ2-5 . TRBV27 TGTGCCAGCAGTTTTAGCGGCCCAGAGACCCAGTACTTC CASSFSGPETQYF
. TRBJ1-4 . TRBV2 TGTGCCAGCATGATAGGAGTGGCTAATGAAAAACTGTTTTTT CASMIGVANEKLFF
. TRBJ1-5 . TRBV2 TGTGCCAGCAGTGAACAGGGAAGACAGCCCCAGCATTTT CASSEQGRQPQHF
. TRBJ1-2 TRBD1 TRBV5-4 TGTGCCAGCAGCCCAGACAGGGGGTATGGCTACACCTTC CASSPDRGYGYTF
. TRBJ1-2 TRBD1 TRBV2 TGTGCCAGTCACCTCGACAGGGCGCTATATGGCTACACCTTC CASHLDRALYGYTF
once TRBJ1-2 . TRBV5-1 TGCGCCAGCAGCTTAAAAGGGGCGGAAGGCTACACCTTC CASSLKGAEGYTF
. TRBJ1-4 . TRBV15 TGTGCCACCAGCAGAGGTTCGGGGGGGAATGAAAAACTGTTTTTT CATSRGSGGNEKLFF
. TRBJ1-1 . TRBV10-3 TGTGCCACGGGAGGCCGGGGGGCTGAAGCTTTCTTT CATGGRGAEAFF
. TRBJ2-7 TRBD1 TRBV4-1 TGCGCCAGCAGCCTCGACAGGGACTCCTACGAGCAGTACTTC CASSLDRDSYEQYF
. TRBJ1-5 TRBD1 TRBV5-8 TGTGCCAGCAGCTTGGGCCCAGGGGGCGGCAATCAGCCCCAGCATTTT CASSLGPGGGNQPQHF
. TRBJ1-3 TRBD1 TRBV11-2 TGTGCCAGCAGCCTAGGACAGGGGGCAGGAAACACCATATATTTT CASSLGQGAGNTIYF
. TRBJ2-7 . TRBV5-1 TGCGCCAGCAGCTTGGGCCGGAGGACAGTCTACGAGCAGTACTTC CASSLGRRTVYEQYF
. TRBJ2-5 TRBD1 TRBV2 TGTGCCAGCAGCACCGGGACAGGGGGCAAGATGACCCAGTACTTC CASSTGTGGKMTQYF
once TRBJ2-5 TRBD1 TRBV10-3 TGTGCCATCAGTGAGGGACAGGGGAGCTCAGAGACCCAGTACTTC CAISEGQGSSETQYF
. TRBJ1-1 . TRBV20-1 TGCAGTGCTAGTCCGGGGGGCTCCTTGAACACTGAAGCTTTCTTT CSASPGGSLNTEAFF
. TRBJ1-1 . TRBV11-2 TGTGCCAGCAGCTCCCGTAGGGGACTCGTCGCTTTCTTT CASSSRRGLVAFF
. TRBJ2-6 TRBD1 TRBV5-1 TGCGCCAGCAGCTTGTTTGGAGGCCAGGGGGCGCCTGGGGCCAATGTCCTGACTTTC CASSLFGGQGAPGANVLTF